This entry lists 20 T cell receptor beta chains sequenced from one sample in a study of shared clonotypes between healthy human individuals. Sequenced by immunoSEQ multiplex PCR; TCRdb stores in-frame clones only, minus some. The sample contains some 1.4 million clones, more than 95% of which appear only once. What was sequenced was naive CD4+ T cells sorted from blood. The subset: CD45RA+ positively selected. The source is a young man in good health.

Worth noting for this clone: In the same sample, other DNA sequences code for this CDR3. The chain is built from TRBV18 and TRBJ2-3; possible D gene TRBD2, 6 bases. V lost 4 bases to trimming and J lost 1 base, with 9 bases between them. The CDR3 length is 14 residues. Germline CDR1 is KGHSH and CDR2 is LQKENI. CDR3 coding DNA: TGTGCCAGCTCACGGGGACTCGGCACAGATACGCAGTATTTT. Translation: CASSRGLGTDTQYF.

As concerns this clone: The same CDR3 also results from other DNA sequences found in this sample. The chain joins TRBV5-1 to TRBJ2-7; D might be TRBD1 (6 bases). The germline V gene has CDR1 SGHRS and CDR2 YFSETQ. Trimming removed 7 bases at V and 4 bases at J, with 12 bases between. The CDR3 runs to 12 residues. CDR3 region: CASSPGHYEQYF. Written as DNA, the CDR3 is TGCGCCAGCTCCCCGGGACATTACGAGCAGTACTTC.

The chain employs TRBV19 and TRBJ2-3, with D hard to call. Trimming left V 4 bases short and J 2 bases short, with 4 bases between. CDR1 is LNHDA and CDR2 is SQIVND in the germline V gene (reference sequence). The CDR3 extends over 12 amino acids. CDR3 sequence: CASSTNTDTQYF. CDR3 coding DNA: TGTGCCAGTAGTACTAACACAGATACGCAGTATTTT.

This chain links TRBV19 with TRBJ1-5, with 10 nucleotides matching TRBD1. Germline CDR1 and CDR2: LNHDA and SQIVND (reference sequence). The CDR3 sequence is 17 residues long. V was pared by 2 bases and J by 6 bases, with 10 bases of the junction left unmatched. The CDR3 sequence is CASSIWQGQGRSQPQHF. The CDR3 DNA reads TGTGCCAGTAGTATATGGCAGGGACAGGGGCGAAGTCAGCCCCAGCATTTT.

V gene TRBV28 combines with J gene TRBJ2-2, with a tentative D call TRBD2 (6 bases). From germline, CDR1 is MDHEN and CDR2 SYDVKM. CDR3 length: 15 residues. Between the trimmed V and J ends, which lost 3 bases and 3 bases, there was a span of 11 bases. CDR3 coding DNA: TGTGCCAGCAGTTTGGGGGGACGGTACACCGGGGAGCTGTTTTTT. Residues: CASSLGGRYTGELFF.

V gene TRBV5-4 combines with J gene TRBJ2-1, with 8 bases lining up with TRBD1. This CDR3 comprises 13 residues. Germline V gene data show CDR1 as SGHNT and CDR2 as YYREEE (reference sequence). V was clipped by 3 bases and J by 6 bases; unmatched bases: 2. CDR3 in amino acids: CASSWTGSNEQFF. The CDR3 DNA is TGTGCCAGCAGCTGGACAGGGTCCAATGAGCAGTTCTTC.

The chain couples TRBV5-1 to TRBJ1-3, with a possible D match to TRBD1 (5 bases). Trimming took off 3 bases at V and 3 bases at J, with 13 bases between the two ends. Germline V lookup: CDR1 SGHRS, CDR2 YFSETQ. The CDR3 has 15 amino acids. The CDR3 region is CASSSDGTDGNTIYF. The DNA for the CDR3 is TGCGCCAGCAGCTCGGATGGGACTGATGGAAACACCATATATTTT.

V usage is TRBV29-1 and J usage is TRBJ2-3, with D uncertain. Trimming took off 7 bases at V and 3 bases at J, with 8 bases between the two ends. The CDR3 has 11 amino acids. The germline V gene encodes CDR1 SQVTM and CDR2 ANQGSEA. The chain's CDR3 is CSADQTDTQYF. The CDR3 nucleotides read TGCAGCGCAGACCAAACAGATACGCAGTATTTT.

The chain couples TRBV5-1 to TRBJ1-2, with D possibly TRBD1 on 6 matching bases. This CDR3 contains 16 residues. The V and J ends lost 3 bases and 7 bases respectively, with 22 bases between them. Germline V gene sequence: CDR1 SGHRS, CDR2 YFSETQ. The CDR3 is CASSYDPRTDQFGYTF. The CDR3 nucleotides are TGCGCCAGCAGCTACGATCCCCGGACAGATCAGTTTGGCTACACCTTC.

This chain connects TRBV30 to TRBJ1-2, with no clear D. Trimming stripped 2 bases from V and 8 bases from J, with 12 bases between. The CDR3 extends over 12 amino acids. The germline V gene has CDR1 GTSNPN and CDR2 SVGIG (reference sequence). The CDR3 loop is CAWSRRSWGYTF. Here the CDR3 DNA reads TGTGCCTGGAGTCGACGGAGTTGGGGCTACACCTTC.

The chain combines TRBV6-4 with TRBJ2-6, with a tentative D call TRBD1 (7 bases). V dropped 6 bases and J dropped 1 base, with 10 bases sitting between them. Germline values: CDR1 MRHNA, CDR2 SNTAGT. This CDR3 region has 15 residues. The CDR3 reads CASSPGGSGANVLTF. The CDR3 coding sequence is TGTGCCAGCAGCCCAGGGGGGTCTGGGGCCAACGTCCTGACTTTC.

This chain uses TRBV5-8 with TRBJ2-7; the D call may be TRBD1 or TRBD2 (5 bases each). Germline loops: CDR1 SGHTS, CDR2 YDEGEE. V lost 4 bases, J lost 2 bases, and 13 bases lay in between. The CDR3 is 14 residues long. CDR3 loop: CASSHRDGPYEQYF. DNA of the CDR3: TGTGCCAGCAGCCATCGGGACGGCCCCTACGAGCAGTACTTC.

The V call is TRBV5-6, the J call TRBJ2-5; D perhaps matches TRBD2 (5 bases). V lost 0 bases, J lost 4 bases, and 10 bases lay in between. The CDR3 has 14 residues. In germline, CDR1 is SGHDT, CDR2 YYEEEE. The CDR3 sequence is CASSLVVAGETQYF. CDR3 nucleotides: TGTGCCAGCAGCTTGGTGGTCGCGGGAGAGACCCAGTACTTC.

This chain connects TRBV6-4 to TRBJ2-6, with D maybe TRBD1 (5 bases). Germline V gene lookup returns CDR1 MRHNA and CDR2 SNTAGT. V shed 7 bases and J shed 0 bases, with 7 bases lying between them. The CDR3 consists of 14 residues. The CDR3 DNA reads as TGTGCCAGCAACAGGCGCTCTGGGGCCAACGTCCTGACTTTC. Protein: CASNRRSGANVLTF.

J is TRBJ2-1 and V is TRBV25-1; weak D call: TRBD2 (5 bases). Trimming pared 3 bases from V and 15 bases from J, leaving 24 bases between. The CDR3 spans 15 residues. The V gene's germline CDR1 is MGHDK and CDR2 SYGVNS. CDR3 bases: TGTGCCAGCAGTGACCCTACTAGAGACCAACGAAAGGTGTTCTTC. It encodes CASSDPTRDQRKVFF.

The chain employs TRBV11-3 and TRBJ2-1; either TRBD1 or TRBD2 may fit D (5 bases each). With 2 bases removed from V and 6 bases from J, the gap between germline ends came to 14 bases. Germline V gene lookup returns CDR1 SGHNT and CDR2 YENEEA. The CDR3 is 15 amino acids. CDR3 DNA sequence: TGTGCCAGCAGCTTACCGGGACCAGCGACCAATGAGCAGTTCTTC. This sequence encodes CASSLPGPATNEQFF.

This chain links TRBV29-1 with TRBJ2-2; the D is unclear. Germline lookup yields CDR1 SQVTM and CDR2 ANQGSEA. The CDR3 runs 11 residues. V was pared by 7 bases and J by 3 bases, with 6 bases between. The CDR3 is CSAADTGELFF. The CDR3 nucleotides are TGCAGCGCTGCTGACACCGGGGAGCTGTTTTTT.

J is TRBJ2-7 and V is TRBV6-1; TRBD2 is a possible D gene (6 bases). The CDR3 is made up of 13 amino acids. V dropped 4 bases and J dropped 0 bases, with 7 bases sitting between them. Germline CDR1 is MNHNS and CDR2 is SASEGT. CDR3 in DNA: TGTGCCAGCAGTGTGGACTACTCCTACGAGCAGTACTTC. This gives the protein CASSVDYSYEQYF.

The chain carries TRBV28 and TRBJ2-5, with 13 nucleotides matching TRBD2. Trimming removed 5 bases from V and 5 bases from J; junction bases left unmatched: 8. Germline V gene lookup returns CDR1 MDHEN and CDR2 SYDVKM. The CDR3 is 16 amino acids. CDR3 region: CASSPWTSGSIETQYF. CDR3 DNA sequence: TGTGCCAGCAGTCCGTGGACTAGCGGGAGTATTGAGACCCAGTACTTC.

This chain's CDR3 is CASSFIVLTSGRLGETQYF. CDR3 coding DNA: TGTGCCAGCAGCTTTATTGTGTTGACTAGCGGGAGGCTAGGAGAGACCCAGTACTTC. The chain carries TRBV5-5 and TRBJ2-5; TRBD2 aligns across 13 bases. The CDR3 runs to 19 residues. The germline V gene encodes CDR1 SGHKS and CDR2 YYEKEE (reference sequence). Trimming cost V 2 bases and J 4 bases; bases outside gene matches: 14.